This TCR beta chain was identified in a study of blood T cell repertoires in COVID-19. On the study more broadly: Collection of acute and convalescent COVID-19 samples took place in the United States, Italy and Spain.

The authors' processing: The authors estimated nucleated cell counts from reference gene primer amplification. Assay: immunoSEQ multiplex PCR; the TCRdb copy retains only in-frame clones and omits some. That table furnishes V, J and clone size, whereas the DNA furnished D and trimming. Of approximately 150,000 clones listed, roughly 79% are singletons. The CDR3 is 16 amino acids. Trimming took 4 bases from V and 12 from J; bases not matched to a gene: 12. Germline V gene lookup returns CDR1 SGHDT and CDR2 YYEEEE. The sequence derives from a man aged 45-65 years with active or convalescent COVID-19. Sequencing was carried out using peripheral blood. The chain carries TRBV5-6 and TRBJ2-1; 14 bases line up with TRBD2. CDR3 sequence: CASSPDLGLAGEGQFF. The CDR3 nucleotides read TGTGCCAGCAGCCCGGACCTGGGACTAGCGGGAGAGGGGCAGTTCTTC. The whole variable domain, remainder taken from reference TRBV5-6 and TRBJ2-1, is DAGVTQSPTHLIKTRGQQVTLRCSPKSGHDTVSWYQQALGQGPQFIFQYYEEEERQRGNFPDRFSGHQFPNYSSELNVNALLLGDSALYLCASSPDLGLAGEGQFFGPGTRLTVL.